These 2 T cell receptor beta chains were all obtained from the same sample, sequenced in a study of CD8+ T cells in alopecia areata. The sequencing template was cDNA reverse transcribed from extracted RNA. TCRdb's table, derived via immunoSEQ multiplex PCR, lists solely in-frame clones and lacks some. The repertoire includes 100,000 to 150,000 clones, 30% to 40% of them detected once, and 2.5% to 3.5% sits in the top ten. Input material: CD4+ T cells sorted from blood. These receptors originate from a human donor with alopecia areata.

The table lists this clone with a few counts. V usage is TRBV29-1 and J usage is TRBJ2-7, with 8 bases that match TRBD1. Per germline, CDR1 SQVTM and CDR2 ANQGSEA. The CDR3 is made up of 12 amino acids. The V and J ends lost 4 bases and 6 bases, in that order; junction bases with no gene match: 5. In DNA form, the CDR3 reads TGCAGCGTTGGCGACAGGGGAGGCGAGCAGTACTTC. Protein product: CSVGDRGGEQYF.

This clone was recorded a few times. The rearrangement joins TRBV29-1 to TRBJ2-1, with 9 bases that match TRBD1. Germline V gene data show CDR1 as SQVTM and CDR2 as ANQGSEA. Losses at the gene ends were 7 bases for V and 6 bases for J; bases not matched to a gene: 7. This CDR3 region has 13 residues. CDR3 sequence reads: CSAGTGFINEQFF. DNA of the CDR3: TGCAGCGCCGGGACAGGGTTTATCAATGAGCAGTTCTTC.